Listed here are 4 T cell receptor beta chains from one sample, sequenced in a study of T-cell reconstitution after alpha-beta-depleted transplantation in children. Unique molecular identifiers were incorporated when the TCRbeta library was constructed. TCRdb reprocessed the PCR reads with MiXCR, giving one entry per CDR3 protein. The table includes 80,000 to 95,000 distinct CDR3 sequences, roughly 8.4% detected once. The specimen was PBMCs from the stem cell graft donor, collected from the stem cell graft. All receptors derive from a human donor who donated a stem cell graft to a child with congenital amegakaryocytic thrombocytopenia.

This clonotype was seen ten or more times. This chain links TRBV20-1 with TRBJ2-2, with a weak D call TRBD1 (5 bases). The CDR3 has 16 residues. Germline V CDR1 and CDR2: DFQATT, SNEGSKA (reference sequence). CDR3 sequence reads: CSATDYRLENTGELFF. CDR3 in DNA: TGCAGCGCGACCGATTACAGGCTGGAGAACACCGGGGAGCTGTTTTTT.

This clonotype was recorded at least ten times. V usage is TRBV12-3 or TRBV12-4 and J usage is TRBJ1-4; no clear D. Trimming stripped 8 bases from V and 4 bases from J, with 14 bases between. The CDR3 runs 14 residues. The CDR3 region is CASAIRLFNEKLFF. DNA of the CDR3: TGTGCCAGCGCCATAAGGCTATTTAATGAAAAACTGTTTTTT.

This chain links TRBV18 with TRBJ2-1, with TRBD1 as a possible D gene (5 bases). V lost 3 bases and J lost 1, with 10 bases in between. This CDR3 comprises 15 residues. Germline lookup yields CDR1 KGHSH and CDR2 LQKENI. The CDR3 nucleotides are TGTGCCAGCTCACCTCCTCAGGGATCCTACAATGAGCAGTTCTTC. Translation: CASSPPQGSYNEQFF.

About this clonotype: This may come from a read error, since a much larger clone is one base off. V usage is TRBV5-1 and J usage is TRBJ1-1; D is unclear. This CDR3 contains 15 residues. Germline assignment: CDR1 SGHRS and CDR2 YFSETQ. The CDR3 loop is CASSLVMGRNTDAFF. The DNA of the CDR3 is TGCGCCAGCAGCTTGGTAATGGGGAGAAACACTGACGCTTTCTTT.